This T cell receptor beta chain was profiled in a study of T-cell memory formation after mild COVID-19 (dated by TCRdb to the early 2020s). Context from the whole study: TCR sequence clusters from the two donors were found to be largely donor specific. Longitudinal TCRalpha and TCRbeta repertoire sequencing tracked T-cell clones expanding and contracting after mild COVID-19 in a couple of donors. Two young, previously healthy adult volunteers, one female and one male, were included in the cohort. Points the paper makes about the study in general: Clones contracting from day 15 to 85 had balanced CD4/CD8 phenotypes, while a second wave expanding from day 15 to 37 was biased towards CD4+. The detection of some responding clones in pre-infection memory suggests that pre-existing cross-reactive memory T cells joined the SARS-CoV-2 response. Contracting CD4+ clones turned up mainly in the CM and EM memory subsets, whereas EMRA was where CD8+ clones were enriched. SARS-CoV-2 specificity of the second-wave clones peaking on day 37 was not confirmed. Only a couple of mild cases were covered in the study, and larger cohorts including severe cases with pre-infection samples were considered necessary.

Instrument used: Illumina NovaSeq 6000. cDNA libraries for TCRalpha and TCRbeta were prepared by 5'RACE using constant-segment primers, with sample barcodes and unique molecular identifiers added. Trizol reagent was used to extract RNA from every sample. Amplification of the libraries took two PCR steps, and the second step added a second sample barcode plus Illumina TruSeq adapters. Libraries were sequenced on an Illumina NovaSeq with 2 x 150 bp paired-end reads. The published analysis was carried out like this. The reads were demultiplexed and collapsed into UMI-guided consensus sequences using migec v1.2.7. With mixcr v2.1.11, UMI consensuses were aligned to TRA and TRB V and J templates and assembled into clonotypes. Clonotypes were classified as expanded or contracted when called significant by both edgeR and NoisET, with noise models trained on biological replicates. For edgeR calls, the thresholds were a false discovery rate-adjusted p below 0.01 and a log2 fold-change of 1. As an exploratory analysis of dynamics, max-normalized trajectories of the 1000 most abundant clonotypes were examined with PCA combined with hierarchical clustering. The CD4 or CD8 phenotype of responding clones was assigned using the separately sequenced CD4+ and CD8+ repertoires. Using fastp at Q25 and MiXCR, TCRdb reprocessed the public reads and kept productive beta chains. Each entry is one CDR3 protein sequence, shown with its most common DNA and genes. The V and J calls were not made by the authors but by TCRdb's processing. This sample lists 92,000 or so distinct CDR3 sequences; around 13% were detected once. Roughly a quarter of the sample comes from the top ten.

Ficoll-Paque density gradient centrifugation was the method used to isolate PBMCs. The CDR3 has 15 amino acids, counting the end cysteine and phenylalanine. Just CDR3 DNA is preserved here, 45 bases in frame from base 1. At the junction V is shortened by 0 bases and J by 3 bases, with 12 bases in between. CDR1 and CDR2 are read off the germline V gene (reference sequence) as SGHKS and YYEKEE. Remarks on this clonotype: Its cognate antigen has yet to be identified. One base away there is no much larger clone; base qualities are not given.

The rearranged chain carries TRBV5-5 and TRBJ1-2; too little of a D gene remains to name it. The TCR sequence derives from an adult woman who had mild COVID-19 (a few samples of this study predate the infection). The sample titles of this study are shuffled in the database, so cell type and time point are left out; the donor was told from shared clones. The sequenced sample was PBMCs or a T cell subset sorted from them (not recorded which). The CDR3 corresponds to CASSLVVGSDYGYTF. In nucleotide form, the sequence is TGTGCCAGCAGCTTGGTTGTGGGGAGCGACTATGGCTACACCTTC.